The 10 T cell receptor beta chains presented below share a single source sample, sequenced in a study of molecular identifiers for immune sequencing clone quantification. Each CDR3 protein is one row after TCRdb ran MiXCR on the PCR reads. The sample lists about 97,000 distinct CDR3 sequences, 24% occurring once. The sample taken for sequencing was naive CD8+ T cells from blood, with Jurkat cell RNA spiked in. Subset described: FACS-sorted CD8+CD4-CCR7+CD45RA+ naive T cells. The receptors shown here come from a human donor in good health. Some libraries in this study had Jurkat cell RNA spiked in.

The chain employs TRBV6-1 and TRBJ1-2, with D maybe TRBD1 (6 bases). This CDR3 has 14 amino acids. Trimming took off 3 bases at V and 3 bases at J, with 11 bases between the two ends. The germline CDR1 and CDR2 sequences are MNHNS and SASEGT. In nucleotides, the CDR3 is TGTGCCAGCAGTGAGGACAGCGGGGACTATGGCTACACCTTC. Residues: CASSEDSGDYGYTF.

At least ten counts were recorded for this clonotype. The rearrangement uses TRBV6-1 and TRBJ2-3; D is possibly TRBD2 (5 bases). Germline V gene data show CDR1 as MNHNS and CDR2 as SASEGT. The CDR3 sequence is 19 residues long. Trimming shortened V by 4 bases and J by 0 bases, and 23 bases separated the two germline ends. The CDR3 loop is CASSARPGKERASTDTQYF. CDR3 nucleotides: TGTGCCAGCAGTGCGCGACCGGGAAAGGAGAGGGCTAGCACAGATACGCAGTATTTT.

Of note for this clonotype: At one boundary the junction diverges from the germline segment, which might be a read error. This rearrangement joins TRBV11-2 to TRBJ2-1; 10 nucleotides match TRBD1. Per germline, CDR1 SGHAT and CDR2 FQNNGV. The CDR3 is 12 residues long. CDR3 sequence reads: CASSSAGTGVFF. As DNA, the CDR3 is TGTGCCAGCAGCTCTGCCGGGACAGGGGTGTTCTTT. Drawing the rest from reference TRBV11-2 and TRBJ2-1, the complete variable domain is EAGVAQSPRYKIIEKRQSVAFWCNPISGHATLYWYQQILGQGPKLLIQFQNNGVVDDSQLPKDRFSAERLKGVDSTLKIQPAKLEDSAVYLCASSSAGTGVFFGPGTRLTVL.

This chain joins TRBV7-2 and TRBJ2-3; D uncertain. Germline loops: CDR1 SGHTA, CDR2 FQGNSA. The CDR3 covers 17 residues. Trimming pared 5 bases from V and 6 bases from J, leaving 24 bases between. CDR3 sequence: CASSANRVSPGRDTQYF. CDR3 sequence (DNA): TGTGCCAGCAGCGCGAACCGGGTCTCACCCGGTCGGGATACGCAGTATTTT.

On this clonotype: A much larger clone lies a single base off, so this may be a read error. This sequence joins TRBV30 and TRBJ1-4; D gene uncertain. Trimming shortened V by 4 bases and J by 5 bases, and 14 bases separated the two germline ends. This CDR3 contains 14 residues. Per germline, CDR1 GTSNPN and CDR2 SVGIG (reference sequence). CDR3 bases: TGTGCCTGGACCAATCAGGCAGTAAATGAAAAACTGTTTTTT. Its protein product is CAWTNQAVNEKLFF.

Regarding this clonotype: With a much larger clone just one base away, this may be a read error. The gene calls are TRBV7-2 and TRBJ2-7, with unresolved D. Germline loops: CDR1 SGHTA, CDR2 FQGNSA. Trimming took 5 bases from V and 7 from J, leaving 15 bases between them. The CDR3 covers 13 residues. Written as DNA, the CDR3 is TGTGCCAGCAGCAACCCCCTAACGGGTGAGCAGTACTTC. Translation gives CASSNPLTGEQYF.

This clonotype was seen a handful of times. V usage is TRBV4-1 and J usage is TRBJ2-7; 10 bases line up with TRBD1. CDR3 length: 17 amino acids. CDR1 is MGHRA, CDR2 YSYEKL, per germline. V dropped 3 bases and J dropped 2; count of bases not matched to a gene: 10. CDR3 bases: TGCGCCAGCAGCCAGTTACCGGGACAGGGGAAAACCTACGAGCAGTACTTC. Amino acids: CASSQLPGQGKTYEQYF.

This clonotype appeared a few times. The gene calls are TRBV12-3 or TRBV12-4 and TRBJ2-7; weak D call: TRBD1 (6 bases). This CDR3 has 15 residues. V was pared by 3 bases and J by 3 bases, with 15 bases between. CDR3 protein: CASSFSRGRDYEQYF. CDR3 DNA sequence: TGTGCCAGCAGTTTCAGCAGGGGACGGGACTACGAGCAGTACTTC.

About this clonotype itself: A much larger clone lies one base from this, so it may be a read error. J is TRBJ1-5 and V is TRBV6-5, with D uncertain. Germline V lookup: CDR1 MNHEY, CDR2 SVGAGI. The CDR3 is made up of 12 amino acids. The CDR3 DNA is TGTGCCAGCAGGGACGCCAATCAGCCCCAGCAATTT. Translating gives CASRDANQPQQF.

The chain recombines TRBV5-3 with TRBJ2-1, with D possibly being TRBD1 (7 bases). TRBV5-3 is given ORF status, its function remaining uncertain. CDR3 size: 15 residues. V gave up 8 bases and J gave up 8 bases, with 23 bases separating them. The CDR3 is CASWHLPGGWDEQFF. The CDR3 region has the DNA TGTGCCAGCTGGCACCTCCCAGGGGGGTGGGATGAGCAGTTCTTC.